This TCR beta chain was captured by sequencing in a study of blood T cell repertoires in COVID-19. Study-level background: Italy, Spain and the United States were the sources of the convalescent and acute COVID-19 samples.

Trimming stripped 0 bases from V and 1 base from J, with 9 bases between. CDR1 is PRHDT, CDR2 FYEKMQ, per germline (reference sequence). The CDR3 contains 15 residues. In the authors' workflow: Estimates of nucleated cell counts were drawn from the amplification of reference gene primers. Profiled with immunoSEQ multiplex PCR; TCRdb holds only in-frame clones, not every one. Clone size and V and J calls were adopted from that table, with D and trimming inferred from the DNA. The sample comprises 300,000 to 450,000 clones, more than 75% of which are singletons, and around 3% rests with the top ten. The material sequenced was peripheral blood. This receptor was obtained from a human donor in a cohort sampled during active COVID-19. The chain couples TRBV13 to TRBJ1-2; D is ambiguous. The CDR3 coding sequence is TGTGCCAGCAGCTTAGGCAGCGGCGGTAACTATGGCTACACCTTC. Translating gives CASSLGSGGNYGYTF.